By sample share, the clone carrying this TCR beta chain is medium-sized (0.01 to 0.1%). Its antigen is unidentified. This specimen belongs to a study of T cell repertoires in aging, cancer and after chemotherapy. Study results and limitations: Untreated cancer patients had significantly lower blood TCR diversity than age-matched healthy donors. Median generation probability rose over the chemotherapy interval in each cancer cohort, suggesting rebound thymic output. In cancer patients, declining TCR diversity with age involved lost richness and lost evenness. The repertoire data cannot show anything about immunological memory following chemotherapy.

TCR beta rearrangements were amplified from peripheral blood genomic DNA. A mixed TRB-A/B primer pool amplified rearranged TRB by multiplex touch-down PCR. TCRdb recomputed calls from the multiplex PCR reads with MiXCR, one row per CDR3 protein. The top ten clones hold about 1.9% of a sample with 10,000 to 12,000 distinct CDR3 sequences, roughly a quarter of them seen once. Per germline, CDR1 SQVTM and CDR2 ANQGSEA. V was cut by 6 bases and J by 1 base, with 19 bases left in between. The CDR3 is 17 amino acids. The sequence was collected from a human donor in good health. The sequenced sample consisted of blood. The genes are TRBV29-1 and TRBJ2-6; a weak D match, TRBD2 (5 bases). The CDR3 nucleotides read TGCAGCGTAGTTACCCGGGGAGAACCTTCTGGGGCCAACGTCCTGACTTTC. Its protein is CSVVTRGEPSGANVLTF.